The 14 T cell receptor beta chains below all came from one sample that was sequenced in a study of T cells in Graves' hyperthyroidism and ophthalmopathy. There were TCR beta CDR3 regions amplified from RNA transcripts. RT-PCR in the first round (using the HTBI primer set) targeted the TCR CDR3. TCRdb re-called the multiplex PCR reads through MiXCR, storing one row per CDR3 protein. In the table there are around 500,000 distinct CDR3 sequences, 15% to 20% of which are singletons. The sequenced material came from blood. These receptors were obtained from a woman in her twenties or thirties with Graves' ophthalmopathy.

This clonotype was seen a handful of times. V and J are TRBV18 and TRBJ2-1, with D perhaps matching TRBD1 or TRBD2 (6 bases each). The CDR3 is made up of 14 amino acids. In germline, CDR1 is KGHSH, CDR2 LQKENI. Trimming stripped 2 bases from V and 7 bases from J, with 12 bases between. This CDR3 reads CASSPKTGGNEQFF. In DNA form, the CDR3 reads TGTGCCAGCTCACCAAAGACAGGAGGGAATGAGCAGTTCTTC.

This clonotype came up many times. This chain uses TRBV28 with TRBJ2-1; D tentatively fits TRBD1 or TRBD2 (5 bases each). CDR1 is MDHEN and CDR2 is SYDVKM in the germline V gene. This CDR3 is built from 16 residues. V was shortened by 2 bases and J by 6 bases, with 17 bases between the two germline ends. The CDR3: CASSLGAVGGLNEQFF. CDR3 DNA sequence: TGTGCCAGCAGTTTAGGGGCAGTCGGAGGACTCAATGAGCAGTTCTTC.

This clonotype was counted at least ten times. CDR3 protein: CSAARGNTDTQYF. CDR3 sequence (DNA): TGCAGCGCCGCCAGGGGGAACACAGATACGCAGTATTTT. The V gene is TRBV29-1, the J gene TRBJ2-3; TRBD1 matches at 7 bases. This CDR3 has 13 amino acids. With V trimmed by 7 bases and J by 2 bases, 6 bases remained unmatched. The germline V gene has CDR1 SQVTM and CDR2 ANQGSEA.

This clonotype has a count of ten or more. The chain uses TRBV24-1 and TRBJ1-5; D is undetermined. V gave up 9 bases and J gave up 7 bases, with 18 bases separating them. This CDR3 has 14 residues. The germline V gene encodes CDR1 KGHDR and CDR2 SFDVKD. The CDR3 DNA follows: TGTGCCACCTGGAATGGAGGTCAAAGGCAGCCCCAGCATTTT. Translated, it gives CATWNGGQRQPQHF.

This chain uses TRBV24-1 with TRBJ2-1; 9 positions agree with TRBD1. Germline CDR1 and CDR2: KGHDR and SFDVKD. V dropped 3 bases and J dropped 0; count of bases not matched to a gene: 2. The CDR3 has 16 amino acids. CDR3 sequence reads: CATSDRTGDSYNEQFF. The CDR3 DNA reads as TGTGCCACCAGTGATAGGACAGGGGACTCCTACAATGAGCAGTTCTTC.

This clonotype was counted between two and nine times. This chain uses TRBV5-5 with TRBJ2-2; 8 nucleotides line up with TRBD2. CDR3 length equals 17 residues. V shed 5 bases and J 4 bases; nucleotides not matched to a gene: 13. Germline CDR1 is SGHKS and CDR2 is YYEKEE (reference sequence). The CDR3 DNA reads TGTGCCAGCAGACGGGCGGGGGGACCCGCGGGCACCGGGGAGCTGTTTTTT. Translated: CASRRAGGPAGTGELFF.

For this clonotype: One base away lies a much larger clone, so this may be a sequencing read error. This chain links TRBV2 with TRBJ1-4; 8 positions match TRBD1. This CDR3 has 12 residues. CDR1 and CDR2 (germline): SNHLY, FYNNEI. The CDR3 reads CASVGQGGKLLF. The CDR3, as DNA: TGTGCCAGCGTCGGACAGGGAGGAAAACTGCTTTTT. The whole variable domain, filled in from reference TRBV2 and TRBJ1-4, reads EPEVTQTPSHQVTQMGQEVILRCVPISNHLYFYWYRQILGQKVEFLVSFYNNEISEKSEIFDDQFSVERPDGSNFTLKIRSTKLEDSAMYFCASVGQGGKLLFGSGTQLSVL.

In nucleotides, the CDR3 is TGTGCCAGCAGCTTAACCCTCTCCGGACAGGGGCTCCTATCCTACGAGCAGTACTTC. Translated: CASSLTLSGQGLLSYEQYF. The V call is TRBV7-2, the J call TRBJ2-7; TRBD1 aligns across 9 bases. The trim removed 2 bases at V and 1 base at J, leaving 15 bases unmatched. The CDR3 is made up of 19 amino acids. Germline values: CDR1 SGHTA, CDR2 FQGNSA.

The chain is built from TRBV7-8 and TRBJ1-4, with D possibly matching TRBD1 (5 bases). The V gene's germline CDR1 is SGHVS and CDR2 FQNEAQ. The V and J ends lost 6 bases and 8 bases respectively, with 16 bases between them. The CDR3 totals 14 residues. CDR3: CASSFAGLEEKLFF. The CDR3, as DNA: TGTGCCAGCAGTTTTGCGGGGCTTGAGGAAAAACTGTTTTTT. Using reference TRBV7-8 and TRBJ1-4 for the parts outside the CDR3, the full variable domain is GAGVSQSPRYKVAKRGQDVALRCDPISGHVSLFWYQQALGQGPEFLTYFQNEAQLDKSGLPSDRFFAERPEGSVSTLKIQRTQQEDSAVYLCASSFAGLEEKLFFGSGTQLSVL.

This clonotype was detected ten times or more. The chain carries TRBV7-2 and TRBJ2-5; D uncertain. V lost 1 base and J lost 5, with 11 bases in between. The CDR3 has 14 amino acids. The germline gives CDR1 SGHTA, CDR2 FQGNSA. The CDR3: CASSLGRTTETQYF. CDR3 DNA sequence: TGTGCCAGCAGCTTAGGCAGAACTACTGAGACCCAGTACTTC. Complete variable domain (other parts from reference TRBV7-2 and TRBJ2-5): GAGVSQSPSNKVTEKGKDVELRCDPISGHTALYWYRQSLGQGLEFLIYFQGNSAPDKSGLPSDRFSAERTGGSVSTLTIQRTQQEDSAVYLCASSLGRTTETQYFGPGTRLLVL.

At least ten counts were recorded for this clonotype. J is TRBJ1-5 and V is TRBV30; no definite D call. The V end was cut by 5 bases, the J end by 4 bases, with 15 bases between. Germline values: CDR1 GTSNPN, CDR2 SVGIG (reference sequence). The CDR3 runs 14 residues. CDR3 in amino acids: CAWGFMTGNQPQHF. The CDR3 DNA follows: TGTGCCTGGGGGTTTATGACCGGGAATCAGCCCCAGCATTTT. The full variable domain, in which reference TRBV30 and TRBJ1-5 provide the parts outside the CDR3, is SQTIHQWPATLVQPVGSPLSLECTVEGTSNPNLYWYRQAAGRGLQLLFYSVGIGQISSEVPQNLSASRPQDRQFILSSKKLLLSDSGFYLCAWGFMTGNQPQHFGDGTRLSIL.

The chain employs TRBV3-1 and TRBJ2-7; 12 bases fit TRBD2. Germline CDR1 reads LGHDT; CDR2 reads YNNKEL (reference sequence). Unmatched junction bases numbered 4, after V lost 5 bases and J lost 2 bases. This CDR3 is built from 15 residues. CDR3 protein: CASSGLAGWAYEQYF. The CDR3, as DNA: TGTGCCAGCAGCGGACTAGCGGGATGGGCCTACGAGCAGTACTTC.

V usage is TRBV6-5 and J usage is TRBJ2-3; 9 bases align to TRBD2. With V trimmed by 2 bases and J by 2 bases, 5 bases remained unmatched. This CDR3 has 16 amino acids. Germline assignment: CDR1 MNHEY and CDR2 SVGAGI. Here the CDR3 DNA reads TGTGCCAGCAGTTACGGGCTAGCGGGACCCACAGATACGCAGTATTTT. Translating gives CASSYGLAGPTDTQYF.

This clonotype was counted a few times. The chain combines TRBV7-9 with TRBJ1-2; 7 positions match TRBD1. Germline CDR1 is SEHNR and CDR2 is FQNEAQ (reference sequence). The CDR3 sequence is 14 residues long. The V and J ends lost 5 bases and 4 bases, in that order; junction bases with no gene match: 7. CDR3 nucleotides: TGTGCCAGCAGCCCTACTACAGGGGTCTATGGCTACACCTTC. Its translation is CASSPTTGVYGYTF. Supplemented by reference TRBV7-9 and TRBJ1-2, the full variable domain reads DTGVSQNPRHKITKRGQNVTFRCDPISEHNRLYWYRQTLGQGPEFLTYFQNEAQLEKSRLLSDRFSAERPKGSFSTLEIQRTEQGDSAMYLCASSPTTGVYGYTFGSGTRLTVV.